This record covers a single T cell receptor (beta chain). The germline CDR1 and CDR2 sequences are SGHTA and FQGNSA. The junction had 5 bases not matched to a gene; V was cut back by 0 bases and J by 4 bases. This CDR3 comprises 15 residues. The data derive from a study of blood T cell repertoires in COVID-19. Study-level information: The United States, Italy and Spain were the sources of the acute and convalescent COVID-19 samples. T cells, B-cell-depleted T cells, or PBMCs provided the cDNA or gDNA that served as material.

As processed by the authors: The authors estimated nucleated cell counts from reference gene primer amplification. Produced via immunoSEQ multiplex PCR; TCRdb's table is partial and in-frame only. The D gene and trimming were derived from the DNA, and the V and J assignments and clone size from that table. The sample lists 75,000 to 90,000 clones, about four fifths occurring once. This chain connects TRBV7-2 to TRBJ2-5; 7 bases line up with TRBD2. The source is a woman aged 40-49 years with active or convalescent COVID-19. Specimen: peripheral blood. The CDR3, as DNA: TGTGCCAGCAGCTTAGCGGGAGGGCCGGGAGAGACCCAGTACTTC. Translation gives CASSLAGGPGETQYF.